These T cell receptor beta chains were read from a single sample in a study of CD8 T cells in Susac syndrome. Using its own MiXCR run on the immunoSEQ multiplex PCR reads, TCRdb lists one record per CDR3 protein. The data show approximately 280,000 distinct CDR3 sequences, roughly 85% seen once. Material: CD8+ T cells from PBMCs. The receptors come from a human donor with multiple sclerosis. CDR3s include the opening cysteine and the closing phenylalanine or tryptophan. The D gene is left open where the match is weak. Not all rows give a size; the values are once, few, many and, for expanded clones, a class.

v_gene,abundance,d_gene,j_gene,CDR3nt,CDR3aa
TRBV7-9,.,.,TRBJ2-2,TGTGCCAGCAGCTACCGGACTGGTAGCGGGGAGCTGTTTTTT,CASSYRTGSGELFF
TRBV9,.,TRBD2,TRBJ2-1,TGTGCCAGCAGCGGGGGCTTGGGGGAGGGCCCAGCCTTTAGTTCGGATGAGCAGTTCTTC,CASSGGLGEGPAFSSDEQFF
TRBV18,.,TRBD1,TRBJ2-7,TGTGCCAGCTCACTGGGCGACAGGGGGGCCTACGAGCAGTACTTC,CASSLGDRGAYEQYF
TRBV7-6,.,TRBD1,TRBJ2-7,TGTGCCAGCAGCGTAGGGCCGGGACAGGGGTTCAACGAGCAGTACTTC,CASSVGPGQGFNEQYF
TRBV7-9,.,.,TRBJ2-2,TGTGCCAGCAGATACCAACAGGGTTCCAACACCGGGGAGCTGTTTTTT,CASRYQQGSNTGELFF
TRBV19,.,TRBD1,TRBJ2-4,TGTGCCAGTAGTATCCGGTCCCGGACAGGGGGCAAACTAAGATCAAAAGCCAAAAACATTCAGTACTTC,CASSIRSRTGGKLRSKAKNIQYF
TRBV29-1,.,.,TRBJ2-2,TGCAGCGCCCCAGGGGACACCGGGGAGCTGTTTTTT,CSAPGDTGELFF
TRBV5-8,.,.,TRBJ1-1,TGTGCCAGCAGCTTTTACCCCGAGCGCACTGAAGCTTTCTTT,CASSFYPERTEAFF
TRBV10-3,.,.,TRBJ1-1,TGTGCCATCAGTGATATAAGCACTGAAGCTTTCTTT,CAISDISTEAFF
TRBV3-1,.,.,TRBJ2-5,TGTGCCAGCAGCCAGCCTTCGAGGCAGGAGCGTGGGATGTACCAAGAGACCCAGTACTTC,CASSQPSRQERGMYQETQYF
TRBV6-1,.,.,TRBJ1-6,TGTGCCAGCAGTGGATACAGGGTGACCTATAATTCACCCCTCCACTTT,CASSGYRVTYNSPLHF
TRBV2,.,TRBD1,TRBJ2-7,TGTGCCAGCTACGATACCCGGGACAGTCCTTACGAGCAGTACTTC,CASYDTRDSPYEQYF
TRBV29-1,.,.,TRBJ1-2,TGCAGCGTCCCCCGGGGCTGGAACTATGGCTACACCTTC,CSVPRGWNYGYTF
TRBV1,.,.,TRBJ2-3,TGCACCAGCAGCCAAGATGTGGGAGTCGGCCCAGATACGCAGTATTTT,CTSSQDVGVGPDTQYF
TRBV27,.,.,TRBJ1-2,TGTGCCAGCAGTAAATCTTCAGGGTTCTATGGCTACACCTTC,CASSKSSGFYGYTF
TRBV20-1,.,TRBD2,TRBJ2-1,TGCAGTGCTAGGCAGGCGGGAGGGTACAATGAGCAGTTCTTC,CSARQAGGYNEQFF
TRBV19,.,TRBD1,TRBJ1-5,TGTGCCAGTAGTATAAGGTACAGGGGACATAGCAATCAGCCCCAGCATTTT,CASSIRYRGHSNQPQHF
TRBV10-2,.,TRBD1,TRBJ2-5,TGCGCCAGCAGCGACCGACAAGGGGGCCCTCGGTACCAAGAGACCCAGTACTTC,CASSDRQGGPRYQETQYF
TRBV29-1,once,.,TRBJ2-7,TGCAGCGTTGAATTTCCCGGGGTGCGGTCCTACGAGCAGTACTTC,CSVEFPGVRSYEQYF
TRBV9,.,TRBD2,TRBJ2-3,TGTGCCAGCAGCGCTGTACTAGCGGGAGTTGCAGATACGCAGTATTTT,CASSAVLAGVADTQYF
TRBV6-5,.,TRBD2,TRBJ2-7,TGTGCCAGCAGTTCATTGACTAGCGGGAGCCTTACTACCTACGAGCAGTACTTC,CASSSLTSGSLTTYEQYF
TRBV9,.,.,TRBJ2-1,TGTGCCAGCAGCCCAGGGGGGGGGCGGGATGAGCAGTTCTTC,CASSPGGGRDEQFF
TRBV5-4,.,.,TRBJ1-2,TGTGCCAGCAGCTCTTCCCGGAGGGGCTACACCTTC,CASSSSRRGYTF
TRBV7-6,once,TRBD1,TRBJ1-5,TGTGCCAGCAGCCCGGGACAGGGGTTGGGGCAGCCCCAGCATTTT,CASSPGQGLGQPQHF
TRBV27,many,.,TRBJ2-1,TGTGCCAGCAGCTTATCCAATGAGCAGTTCTTC,CASSLSNEQFF
TRBV4-1,.,.,TRBJ1-3,TGCGCCAGCTCACGGGGGCAGAACTCTGGAAACACCATATATTTT,CASSRGQNSGNTIYF
TRBV5-1,.,.,TRBJ1-2,TGCGCCAGCAGCTCCCAGGAGGTTGATGGCTACACCTTC,CASSSQEVDGYTF
TRBV9,few,.,TRBJ2-7,TGTGCCAGCAGCGTTGGGGGGAGCTCCTACGAGCAGTACTTC,CASSVGGSSYEQYF
TRBV5-1,.,.,TRBJ1-1,TGCGCCAGCAGCTCAACGGGGGGATGGACCACTGAAGCTTTCTTT,CASSSTGGWTTEAFF
TRBV27,.,.,TRBJ1-5,TGTGCCAGCAGTTTTCAGTGGCCCCTCCAGCCCCAGCATTTT,CASSFQWPLQPQHF
TRBV7-2,once,TRBD2,TRBJ2-3,TGTGCCAGCAGCTTCCCGGGACTAGGCACAGATACGCAGTATTTT,CASSFPGLGTDTQYF
TRBV10-3,.,.,TRBJ2-7,TGTGCCATCAGTGGGAGGGGTGGGTACGAGCAGTACTTC,CAISGRGGYEQYF
TRBV29-1,.,.,TRBJ1-2,TGCAGCGTTGAAGTTAAATCCGGCCGAACCAGGGACTATGGCTACACCTTC,CSVEVKSGRTRDYGYTF
TRBV9,.,TRBD1,TRBJ2-7,TGTGCCAGCAGCGTTGGTGAAGGGGGCATCAACGAGCAGTACTTC,CASSVGEGGINEQYF
TRBV12-3/TRBV12-4,.,TRBD1,TRBJ2-3,TGTGCCAGCAGTCGCAAGGATAGGGACAGGGGAGGGACAGATACGCAGTATTTT,CASSRKDRDRGGTDTQYF
TRBV10-3,.,TRBD1,TRBJ2-5,TGTGCCACCGAGGGGGGTCGGGACAGGGGCCAAGAGACCCAGTACTTC,CATEGGRDRGQETQYF
TRBV27,.,.,TRBJ1-2,TGTGCCAGCAGTTGGGGCAGCGCTGGGGGTGGCTACACCTTC,CASSWGSAGGGYTF
TRBV3-1,.,.,TRBJ2-1,TGTGCCAGCAGCCCCCGGCGGGGCCCCTCCTACAATGAGCAGTTCTTC,CASSPRRGPSYNEQFF
TRBV5-6,once,.,TRBJ2-1,TGTGCCAGCAGCTCTTCGAGGAGGGATAGCTCCTACAATGAGCAGTTCTTC,CASSSSRRDSSYNEQFF